A selection of T cell receptor beta chains follows, all from one sample in a study of cytomegalovirus exposure and HLA in healthy donors. Assay: immunoSEQ multiplex PCR; the TCRdb copy retains only in-frame clones and omits some. The sample includes about 130,000 clones, around 80% of them seen just once. The source material was PBMCs. These receptors all come from a female donor in good health and CMV-seropositive. Both conserved end residues are part of each CDR3. Fields, in order: J gene, CDR3 length, clone size, D gene, V gene, CDR3 DNA, CDR3 protein. A D gene is named only where the DNA matches it firmly. A row's size may be missing; if present it is once, few, many or a size class.

j_gene: TRBJ2-7
len: 13
abundance: -
d_gene: TRBD1
v_gene: TRBV25-1
CDR3nt: TGTGCCAGCAGTGACGGGACAGTGTACGAGCAGTACTTC
CDR3aa: CASSDGTVYEQYF

j_gene: TRBJ2-1
len: 16
abundance: once
d_gene: TRBD1
v_gene: TRBV6-1
CDR3nt: TGTGCCAGCAGTGAACGCCGGACAGGGACGCGTAATGAGCAGTTCTTC
CDR3aa: CASSERRTGTRNEQFF

j_gene: TRBJ1-1
len: 12
abundance: -
d_gene: -
v_gene: TRBV28
CDR3nt: TGTGCCAGCAAAGCTTTCAACACTGAAGCTTTCTTT
CDR3aa: CASKAFNTEAFF

j_gene: TRBJ1-2
len: 12
abundance: -
d_gene: -
v_gene: TRBV19
CDR3nt: TGTGCCAGTAGTATATCTGAGTATGGCTACACCTTC
CDR3aa: CASSISEYGYTF

j_gene: TRBJ2-7
len: 11
abundance: -
d_gene: -
v_gene: TRBV30
CDR3nt: TGTGCCTGGAGTGACGAACAGGAGCAGTACTTC
CDR3aa: CAWSDEQEQYF

j_gene: TRBJ1-1
len: 15
abundance: few
d_gene: -
v_gene: TRBV5-1
CDR3nt: TGCGCCAGCAGCCCGGGCAGGGTCGGGAACACTGAAGCTTTCTTT
CDR3aa: CASSPGRVGNTEAFF

j_gene: TRBJ1-3
len: 15
abundance: -
d_gene: -
v_gene: TRBV27
CDR3nt: TGTGCCAGCAGTTTACGCCTAAACAGGGGAAACACCATATATTTT
CDR3aa: CASSLRLNRGNTIYF

j_gene: TRBJ2-7
len: 15
abundance: -
d_gene: TRBD2
v_gene: TRBV10-1
CDR3nt: TGCGCCAGTGGGACTAGCGGGAGCCTTATGCACGAGCAGTACTTC
CDR3aa: CASGTSGSLMHEQYF

j_gene: TRBJ2-3
len: 13
abundance: -
d_gene: -
v_gene: TRBV7-2
CDR3nt: TGTGCCAGCAGCTTAGGACTAGAGGATACGCAGTATTTT
CDR3aa: CASSLGLEDTQYF

j_gene: TRBJ2-5
len: 14
abundance: -
d_gene: TRBD2
v_gene: TRBV29-1
CDR3nt: TGCAGCGTTGCGCAGCGGGGTGGGCAAGAGACCCAGTACTTC
CDR3aa: CSVAQRGGQETQYF

j_gene: TRBJ2-1
len: 15
abundance: -
d_gene: -
v_gene: TRBV5-1
CDR3nt: TGCGCCAGCAGCAAACAGGGTAGCTCCTACAATGAGCAGTTCTTC
CDR3aa: CASSKQGSSYNEQFF

j_gene: TRBJ1-5
len: 13
abundance: once
d_gene: TRBD1
v_gene: TRBV7-6
CDR3nt: TGTGCCAGCAGCTCGAGGACAGGGGTGCCCCAGCATTTT
CDR3aa: CASSSRTGVPQHF

j_gene: TRBJ1-3
len: 14
abundance: -
d_gene: -
v_gene: TRBV11-2
CDR3nt: TGTGCCAGCAGCTTAGGTCGCTCTGGAAACACCATATATTTT
CDR3aa: CASSLGRSGNTIYF

j_gene: TRBJ2-5
len: 15
abundance: -
d_gene: TRBD1
v_gene: TRBV28
CDR3nt: TGTGCCAGCAGTTCGCAGGGGGCGTCATGGGAGACCCAGTACTTC
CDR3aa: CASSSQGASWETQYF

j_gene: TRBJ2-7
len: 16
abundance: -
d_gene: TRBD1
v_gene: TRBV7-6
CDR3nt: TGTGCCAGCAGCATGAATCCGGGACAGGGGTCCTACGAGCAGTACTTC
CDR3aa: CASSMNPGQGSYEQYF

j_gene: TRBJ2-1
len: 12
abundance: -
d_gene: TRBD1
v_gene: TRBV18
CDR3nt: TGTGCCAGCTCACCAGGACAGGGGGAGCAGTTCTTC
CDR3aa: CASSPGQGEQFF

j_gene: TRBJ1-5
len: 13
abundance: -
d_gene: -
v_gene: TRBV5-6
CDR3nt: TGTGCCAGCAGCTTGGCGGGGAATCAGCCCCAGCATTTT
CDR3aa: CASSLAGNQPQHF

j_gene: TRBJ1-2
len: 14
abundance: -
d_gene: -
v_gene: TRBV10-2
CDR3nt: TGCGCCAGCAGTGAGGAATTCAGAAACTATGGCTACACCTTC
CDR3aa: CASSEEFRNYGYTF

j_gene: TRBJ1-2
len: 13
abundance: -
d_gene: -
v_gene: TRBV6-1
CDR3nt: TGTGCCAGCAGGATGAGGCGTGACTATGGCTACACCTTC
CDR3aa: CASRMRRDYGYTF

j_gene: TRBJ1-1
len: 15
abundance: -
d_gene: TRBD1
v_gene: TRBV2
CDR3nt: TGTGCCAGCACCTCCCAGACAGGGGGTGGCACTGAAGCTTTCTTT
CDR3aa: CASTSQTGGGTEAFF

j_gene: TRBJ2-7
len: 14
abundance: -
d_gene: -
v_gene: TRBV18
CDR3nt: TGTGCCAGCTCACAACAGGGCGGTCTGGACGAGCAGTACTTC
CDR3aa: CASSQQGGLDEQYF

j_gene: TRBJ1-5
len: 13
abundance: -
d_gene: -
v_gene: TRBV30
CDR3nt: TGTGCCTGGAGTCGGGGTTTCCGGGAGCCCCAGCATTTT
CDR3aa: CAWSRGFREPQHF